One T cell receptor beta chain is described in this entry. The data originate from a study of patients and donors after allogeneic stem cell transplantation. TCRdb passed the RT-PCR reads through MiXCR, listing each CDR3 protein once. Of 200,000 to 250,000 distinct CDR3 sequences listed, 38% are singletons. Sample: blood, either unsorted or a sorted T cell fraction (not recorded which). The receptor comes from a human donor who was either an allogeneic HSCT recipient or a stem cell or donor lymphocyte infusion donor (not recorded which). It is not recorded whose cells these are; they may come from a transplant donor.

The CDR3 is CATSESGRVVETQYF. The CDR3 DNA reads as TGTGCCACCAGTGAGTCGGGACGTGTGGTGGAGACCCAGTACTTC. V gene TRBV24-1 combines with J gene TRBJ2-5, with D perhaps TRBD1 or TRBD2 (5 bases each). This CDR3 contains 15 residues. V was cut by 4 bases and J by 5 bases, with 16 bases left in between. Germline V gene lookup returns CDR1 KGHDR and CDR2 SFDVKD.